One and the same sample provided the 11 T cell receptor beta chains below, sequenced in a study of technical replicates of blood from a handful of donors. Measured with immunoSEQ multiplex PCR; TCRdb has only the in-frame clones, and not every one. The table lists 72,000 or so clones, around 96% of them singletons. Sequenced material: T cells isolated from PBMCs. The receptors derive from a human donor in good health.

This clone appeared a few times. This rearrangement joins TRBV2 to TRBJ1-4; D is perhaps TRBD1 (5 bases). CDR3 length equals 15 residues. Trimming stripped 3 bases from V and 2 bases from J, with 10 bases between. Germline V lookup: CDR1 SNHLY, CDR2 FYNNEI. The CDR3 nucleotides read TGTGCCAGCAGTGAGTCGACAGCGACTAATGAAAAACTGTTTTTT. It translates to CASSESTATNEKLFF.

This chain links TRBV6-1 with TRBJ2-1; TRBD1 matches at 7 bases. The CDR3 extends over 15 amino acids. Germline V gene lookup returns CDR1 MNHNS and CDR2 SASEGT. Losses at the gene ends were 5 bases for V and 5 bases for J; bases not matched to a gene: 9. This CDR3 is CASSRTGSNDNEQFF. The DNA for the CDR3 is TGTGCCAGCAGTCGGACAGGATCCAACGACAATGAGCAGTTCTTC.

This chain joins TRBV18 and TRBJ1-5, with D possibly TRBD1 on 6 matching bases. Trimming removed 3 bases at V and 7 bases at J, with 22 bases between. CDR1 is KGHSH, CDR2 LQKENI, per germline. The CDR3 covers 17 residues. CDR3 residues: CASSPQGPDLAGQPQHF. In DNA form, the CDR3 reads TGTGCCAGCTCACCTCAGGGGCCCGACCTAGCAGGGCAGCCCCAGCATTTT.

J is TRBJ2-1 and V is TRBV29-1, with TRBD2 identical over 8 bases. Germline V gene data show CDR1 as SQVTM and CDR2 as ANQGSEA. After removal of 5 bases from V and 7 bases from J, the junction contained 4 bases not matched to a gene. CDR3 length: 12 residues. The CDR3 DNA follows: TGCAGCGTTCTAAGCGGGAGTAATGAGCAGTTCTTC. This sequence encodes CSVLSGSNEQFF.

The rearrangement links TRBV7-3 to TRBJ2-7, with 10 positions matching TRBD1. Germline loops: CDR1 SGHTA, CDR2 FQGTGA. This CDR3 contains 14 residues. The junction had 3 bases not matched to a gene; V was cut back by 5 bases and J by 2 bases. The CDR3, as DNA: TGTGCCAGCAGCCTGACAGGGGGCGCCTACGAGCAGTACTTC. Amino acids: CASSLTGGAYEQYF.

The rearrangement uses TRBV28 and TRBJ2-7; D not resolved. The CDR3 runs to 13 residues. Trimming shortened V by 3 bases and J by 5 bases, and 11 bases separated the two germline ends. CDR1 is MDHEN, CDR2 SYDVKM, per germline. Written as DNA, the CDR3 is TGTGCCAGCAGTTTGAGGAAGGTAAACGAGCAGTACTTC. As protein: CASSLRKVNEQYF.

The genes are TRBV7-9 and TRBJ1-2; D unclear. Germline V gives CDR1 SEHNR, CDR2 FQNEAQ (reference sequence). Trimming stripped 2 bases from V and 3 bases from J, with 7 bases between. The CDR3 is 13 residues long. CDR3 sequence (DNA): TGTGCCAGCAGCTTAATACATGACTATGGCTACACCTTC. It encodes CASSLIHDYGYTF.

In this sample, this clone turned up once. The chain couples TRBV9 to TRBJ1-3; no clear D gene. The germline V gene has CDR1 SGDLS and CDR2 YYNGEE. CDR3 length: 15 residues. Trimming cost V 0 bases and J 0 bases, with 7 bases left between them. The CDR3 DNA reads TGTGCCAGCAGCGTAGTCCCCCACTCTGGAAACACCATATATTTT. This encodes CASSVVPHSGNTIYF.

The chain couples TRBV4-1 to TRBJ2-1; tentative D call: TRBD2 (6 bases). Deletions cut 1 base from V and 3 bases from J, with 16 bases between. In germline, CDR1 is MGHRA, CDR2 YSYEKL. The length of the CDR3 is 17 residues. CDR3: CASSQGSERVVYNEQFF. The CDR3 nucleotides read TGCGCCAGCAGCCAAGGGTCGGAGCGGGTCGTCTACAATGAGCAGTTCTTC.

The J gene is TRBJ2-2, the V gene TRBV6-1; the D is unclear. Trimming left V 6 bases short and J 7 bases short, with 9 bases between. The length of the CDR3 is 12 residues. Germline V lookup: CDR1 MNHNS, CDR2 SASEGT. The CDR3 reads CASRTRGGELFF. The DNA of the CDR3 is TGTGCCAGCAGAACACGCGGCGGGGAGCTGTTTTTT.

This rearrangement joins TRBV4-3 to TRBJ2-3; TRBD2 agrees at 10 bases. J gave up 2 bases and V 0 bases, and 5 bases lay outside the gene matches. CDR3 length: 17 amino acids. Germline CDR1 LGHNA, CDR2 YSLEER. CDR3 coding DNA: TGCGCCAGCAGCCAAGATCCCGGACTAGCGGCCACAGATACGCAGTATTTT. Translating gives CASSQDPGLAATDTQYF.